The rows below give T cell receptor beta chains drawn from one sample of a study of blood T cells in healthy people across ages. MiXCR, applied by TCRdb to the 5' RACE reads, yields one record per CDR3 protein. In the table there are approximately 960,000 distinct CDR3 sequences, 25% to 30% of which are singletons. The sample was also linked to a second study, of T cells of mothers and their children.

Sequenced sample: blood. All receptors derive from a middle-aged woman in good health. Each CDR3 is given with its conserved first and last residue. D genes are given only for firm matches. Rows may omit the clone size; those that give it use once, few, many or a size class.

v_call	clone_size	j_call	d_call	cdr3_aa	cdr3_nt
TRBV10-3	few	TRBJ1-5	TRBD1	CAIKGQGSQPQHF	TGTGCCATCAAGGGACAGGGGAGTCAGCCCCAGCATTTT
TRBV20-1	few	TRBJ2-5	.	CSALPLVAGDQETQYF	TGCAGTGCCCTGCCCCTCGTTGCAGGAGACCAAGAGACCCAGTACTTC
TRBV5-6	many	TRBJ2-3	TRBD1	CASSWTVGTGGDTQYF	TGTGCCAGCAGCTGGACCGTTGGGACAGGGGGAGATACGCAGTATTTT
TRBV18	.	TRBJ2-7	TRBD1	CASSPDRVSLEQYF	TGTGCCAGCTCACCGGACAGGGTATCCCTCGAGCAGTACTTC
TRBV18	many	TRBJ1-1	TRBD1	CASSPKDRGRAFF	TGTGCCAGCTCACCTAAGGACAGGGGGAGAGCTTTCTTT
TRBV7-3	many	TRBJ2-1	.	CASSTQFSSYNEQFF	TGTGCCAGCAGCACACAGTTTAGCTCCTACAATGAGCAGTTCTTC
TRBV7-9	.	TRBJ2-3	TRBD2	CASSPPGLEADTQYF	TGTGCCAGCAGCCCCCCGGGACTAGAGGCTGATACGCAGTATTTT
TRBV21-1	once	TRBJ2-3	.	CASSEGAGTYTQYF	TGTGCCAGCAGCGAAGGGGCAGGGACCTATACGCAGTATTTT
TRBV6-2/TRBV6-3	many	TRBJ2-2	TRBD2	CASSYGTSTGELFF	TGTGCCAGCAGTTACGGGACTAGCACCGGGGAGCTGTTTTTT
TRBV7-9	.	TRBJ2-7	.	CASSPRDGSSSYEQYF	TGTGCCAGCAGCCCGAGGGACGGATCTAGCTCCTACGAGCAGTACTTC
TRBV27	.	TRBJ1-1	.	CASSRNNLNTEAFF	TGTGCCAGCAGTCGCAACAACCTGAACACTGAAGCTTTCTTT
TRBV5-6	few	TRBJ2-3	.	CASSLLLVEAGTQYF	TGTGCCAGCAGCCTATTGTTGGTGGAAGCGGGTACGCAGTATTTT
TRBV20-1	.	TRBJ1-2	.	CSARPGDYGYTF	TGCAGTGCTAGACCAGGGGACTATGGCTACACCTTC
TRBV11-2	few	TRBJ2-5	.	CASSPGQQLGTQYF	TGTGCCAGCAGCCCAGGACAGCAGTTGGGGACCCAGTACTTC
TRBV20-1	few	TRBJ2-3	.	CSARDLGRQGDTQYF	TGCAGTGCTAGAGATCTCGGCAGGCAGGGAGATACGCAGTATTTT
TRBV20-1	.	TRBJ2-5	.	CSAQKRGETQYF	TGCAGTGCTCAAAAGAGAGGGGAGACCCAGTACTTC
TRBV28	.	TRBJ1-3	.	CASSSARNTIYF	TGTGCCAGCAGTTCGGCGAGAAACACCATATATTTT
TRBV7-2	many	TRBJ2-5	.	CASSPRERGEQYF	TGTGCCAGCAGCCCCCGGGAGAGGGGGGAGCAGTACTTC
TRBV5-1	.	TRBJ1-1	.	CASSLDGGQMNTEAFF	TGCGCCAGCAGCTTGGATGGGGGGCAGATGAACACTGAAGCTTTCTTT
TRBV7-2	many	TRBJ2-3	TRBD2	CASSFLREALVADTQYF	TGTGCCAGCAGCTTCCTACGGGAGGCGTTAGTCGCAGATACGCAGTATTTT
TRBV20-1	many	TRBJ2-7	TRBD1	CSARDRGTYEQYF	TGCAGTGCCCGGGACAGGGGTACCTACGAGCAGTACTTC
TRBV25-1	few	TRBJ2-7	.	CASSESGVTYAQYF	TGTGCCAGCAGTGAATCGGGGGTGACCTACGCGCAGTACTTC
TRBV3-1	few	TRBJ1-2	.	CASSLYLETLVSTGYTF	TGTGCCAGCAGCCTGTACCTCGAGACACTGGTATCAACTGGCTACACCTTC
TRBV7-9	.	TRBJ2-7	.	CASSLAPPNEQYF	TGTGCCAGCAGCTTAGCCCCTCCAAACGAGCAGTACTTC
TRBV20-1	.	TRBJ2-3	.	CSASRRGRGSTDTQYF	TGCAGTGCTAGCCGGCGGGGGCGGGGGAGCACAGATACGCAGTATTTT
TRBV9	few	TRBJ2-2	.	CASTSSGLNTGELFF	TGTGCCAGCACCTCATCTGGACTGAACACCGGGGAGCTGTTTTTT
TRBV5-1	few	TRBJ2-3	.	CASSLGEGGRTDTQYF	TGCGCCAGCAGCTTAGGGGAGGGGGGCCGCACAGATACGCAGTATTTT
TRBV20-1	few	TRBJ2-4	.	CSAANGVVGEQYF	TGCAGTGCGGCTAACGGGGTTGTGGGTGAGCAGTACTTC
TRBV14	.	TRBJ1-3	.	CASSQVTGRASGNTIYF	TGTGCCAGCAGCCAAGTCACAGGGCGAGCCTCTGGAAACACCATATATTTT
TRBV12-3/TRBV12-4	many	TRBJ1-2	.	CASSLASGSAGYTF	TGTGCCAGCAGTTTAGCCTCAGGGTCAGCCGGATACACCTTC
TRBV20-1	.	TRBJ2-7	.	CSSIRQGLHEQYF	TGCAGTAGTATCAGACAGGGACTCCACGAGCAGTACTTC
TRBV2	few	TRBJ2-7	.	CASSPRGTSYEQYF	TGTGCCAGCAGTCCTCGGGGGACCTCCTACGAGCAGTACTTC
TRBV10-3	many	TRBJ2-5	.	CAISESGGGVYF	TGTGCCATCAGTGAGTCCGGAGGGGGTGTGTACTTC
TRBV18	once	TRBJ2-1	.	CASSPSRDNEQSF	TGTGCCAGCTCACCGTCGAGGGATAATGAGCAGTCCTTC
TRBV12-3/TRBV12-4	.	TRBJ2-7	.	CANSPRGYEQYF	TGTGCCAACAGTCCTCGGGGCTACGAGCAGTACTTC
TRBV27	.	TRBJ2-6	.	CASSFGRALSGANVLTF	TGTGCCAGCAGTTTTGGGAGAGCCCTCTCTGGGGCCAACGTCCTGACTTTC
TRBV5-1	.	TRBJ1-1	.	CASSLVMGGDTEAFF	TGCGCCAGCAGCTTGGTAATGGGGGGGGACACTGAAGCTTTCTTT
TRBV27	few	TRBJ2-7	.	CASSLQGSYNEQYF	TGTGCCAGCAGTTTACAGGGCTCCTACAATGAGCAGTACTTC
TRBV9	.	TRBJ1-2	.	CASSDIYNYGYTF	TGTGCCAGCAGCGATATATACAACTATGGCTACACCTTC
TRBV7-9	few	TRBJ2-7	TRBD1	CASSPDRASYNEQYF	TGTGCCAGCAGCCCAGACAGGGCATCCTACAATGAGCAGTACTTC
TRBV9	many	TRBJ1-6	TRBD1	CASSEGQGANSPLHF	TGTGCCAGCAGCGAGGGACAGGGGGCTAATTCACCCCTCCACTTT
TRBV27	.	TRBJ1-1	TRBD1	CASSSPPTGVEAFF	TGTGCCAGCAGTTCCCCCCCGACAGGGGTTGAAGCTTTCTTT
TRBV28	.	TRBJ1-1	.	CASSFSFLGNGNTEAFF	TGTGCCAGCAGTTTTTCCTTCCTAGGGAATGGGAACACTGAAGCTTTCTTT
TRBV19	.	TRBJ2-7	.	CASRMGVWYEQYF	TGTGCCAGTAGGATGGGGGTTTGGTACGAGCAGTACTTC
TRBV30	many	TRBJ1-6	TRBD1	CACTTGSGSSPLHF	TGTGCCTGTACGACAGGGAGCGGAAGTTCACCCCTCCACTTT
TRBV7-2	.	TRBJ1-1	TRBD1	CAGSWRYRGNTEAFF	TGTGCCGGCAGCTGGCGGTACAGGGGTAACACTGAAGCTTTCTTT
TRBV6-6	few	TRBJ1-5	TRBD1	CATRTGGGGNQPQHF	TGTGCCACCCGTACAGGGGGCGGCGGCAATCAGCCCCAGCATTTT
TRBV28	many	TRBJ1-2	.	CASSLTEPLLNYGYTF	TGTGCCAGCAGTTTAACGGAACCGCTCCTAAACTATGGCTACACCTTC